The entry that follows covers one T cell receptor beta chain sequence. No antigen is known for it. An end of the junction differs from the germline gene, which may be a read error. The CDR3 holds 12 amino acids from the cysteine to the phenylalanine. Just CDR3 DNA is preserved here, 36 bases in frame from base 1. For CDR1 and CDR2, the germline V gene (reference sequence) lists SGHKS and YYEKEE. These data belong to a study of shared T cell receptors in the human thymus (dated by TCRdb to the early 2020s). With respect to the entire study: The study investigated the way shared, self-reactive T-cell receptor alpha chains are produced in the human thymus.

Libraries were made using the immunoSEQ multiplex PCR assay. Not all clones reach the TCRdb copy of this immuneACCESS table, which keeps in-frame sequences only. Checked studies attribute under half of the gap to unresolved V genes and leave the rest unexplained. Counted in this sample were 720,000 or so clones; 80% to 90% of them appeared once. Together, the top ten hold roughly 0.01% of the sample. These same data were also listed under a study on human thymus T cells. The second study reports: Immunologically healthy infants undergoing open corrective cardiac surgery for congenital heart defects in Finland were used as donors. The thymus tissue came from surgical resects taken out during corrective cardiac surgery. V and J gene segment usage appeared biased in both thymic and peripheral blood repertoires. Highly overlapping thymic TCR repertoires among unrelated individuals were reported in the related research. TCR alpha and beta repertoires from roughly 8 infant thymus samples and a few related peripheral blood samples were characterized in the study. The infant donors were roughly 7 to 250 days old, and the cohort included six or seven males and a couple of females. Thymocytes were freed from the tissue by mechanical means and kept at -70 degrees C as pellets of about 8.5-34 million cells. A QIAsymphony instrument was used to extract genomic DNA from the frozen cell pellets. Using the immunoSEQ multiplex PCR assay, the TCRB and TCRAD loci were amplified from a standardized quantity of quality-controlled genomic DNA. The V(D)J region was spanned by amplicons of a length sufficient to cover the CDR3 and to identify V and J genes. Through the commercial immunoSEQ service, the amplicons were sequenced on an Illumina platform. Corrections for primer bias and sequencing errors followed previously described methods, while TCRAD and TCRB definitions were based on the IMGT database. Repertoires were analysed with immunoSEQ Analyzer 3.0 and VDJTools, covering basic statistics, V/J segment usage, diversity estimates, rarefaction and pairwise overlap. To estimate diversity, the Chao1, ChaoE, Efron-Thisted, Shannon and inverse Simpson indices were applied, and diversity was also estimated on datasets down-sampled to the smallest sample. For repertoire overlap, CDR3 nucleotide sequence, V gene and J gene had to match strictly, and clustering was done by Jaccard-based multidimensional scaling. On average, thymus samples gave roughly 800,000 unique TCRB clonotypes, whereas blood samples gave 75,000 to 85,000.

The chain is assembled from TRBV5-5 and TRBJ2-7, with a tentative D gene TRBD1 over 5 matching bases. The sample taken for sequencing was thymocytes. This TCR came from a girl under three years old with a congenital heart defect. Donor details come from another sample of the same person, matched by shared clones. The CDR3 loop reads CASSLKLNGAHF. DNA sequence: TGTGCCAGCAGCTTGAAATTGAATGGGGCGCACTTC.